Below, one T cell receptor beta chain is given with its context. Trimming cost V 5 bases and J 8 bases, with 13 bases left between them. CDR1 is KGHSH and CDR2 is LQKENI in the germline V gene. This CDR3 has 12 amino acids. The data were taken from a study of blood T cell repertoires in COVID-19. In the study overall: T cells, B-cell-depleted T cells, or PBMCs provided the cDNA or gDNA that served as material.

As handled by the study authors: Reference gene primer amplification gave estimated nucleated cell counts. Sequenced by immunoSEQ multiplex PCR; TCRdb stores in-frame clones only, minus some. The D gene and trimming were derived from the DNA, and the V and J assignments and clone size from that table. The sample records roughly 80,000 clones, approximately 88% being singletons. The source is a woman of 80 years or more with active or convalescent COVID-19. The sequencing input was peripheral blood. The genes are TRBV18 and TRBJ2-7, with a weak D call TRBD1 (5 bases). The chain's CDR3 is CASSTGQGKQYF. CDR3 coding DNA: TGTGCCAGCTCAACCGGGCAGGGTAAGCAGTACTTC.